These 13 T cell receptor beta chains were sequenced from one sample in a study of cytomegalovirus exposure and HLA in healthy donors. Clones were sequenced by immunoSEQ multiplex PCR, and TCRdb holds only the in-frame ones, with some missing. The sample yields about 160,000 clones, approximately 87% seen once. The specimen sequenced was PBMCs. The source is a woman aged 30 to 39 in good health and CMV-seronegative.

This chain connects TRBV5-1 to TRBJ1-2; 12 bases align to TRBD1. V was pared by 1 base and J by 8 bases, with 6 bases of the junction left unmatched. The CDR3 runs to 15 residues. In germline, CDR1 is SGHRS, CDR2 YFSETQ. The CDR3 sequence: CASSLTGTGGQGYTF. The CDR3, as DNA: TGCGCCAGCAGCTTGACCGGGACAGGGGGCCAAGGCTACACCTTC. The entire variable domain, with the rest obtained from reference TRBV5-1 and TRBJ1-2, is as follows: KAGVTQTPRYLIKTRGQQVTLSCSPISGHRSVSWYQQTPGQGLQFLFEYFSETQRNKGNFPGRFSGRQFSNSRSEMNVSTLELGDSALYLCASSLTGTGGQGYTFGSGTRLTVV.

The chain combines TRBV6-1 with TRBJ2-3; possibly TRBD2 for D (7 bases). Germline values: CDR1 MNHNS, CDR2 SASEGT. The V gene lost 4 bases and the J gene lost 6 bases, with 11 bases spanning the gap. The CDR3 consists of 13 residues. CDR3 sequence: CASSARGGDTQYF. The CDR3, as DNA: TGTGCCAGCAGTGCCAGGGGAGGGGATACGCAGTATTTT.

The genes are TRBV5-1 and TRBJ1-1; no definite D call. The germline V gene encodes CDR1 SGHRS and CDR2 YFSETQ. There are 12 residues in the CDR3. Deletions cut 5 bases from V and 3 bases from J, with 8 bases between. The CDR3 here is CASRAWDTEAFF. CDR3 DNA sequence: TGCGCCAGCAGGGCGTGGGACACTGAAGCTTTCTTT.

The chain combines TRBV7-2 with TRBJ2-3; D assignment may be TRBD1 or TRBD2 (5 bases each). Germline CDR1 SGHTA, CDR2 FQGNSA. The CDR3 is made up of 15 amino acids. V lost 0 bases to trimming and J lost 2 bases, with 9 bases between them. The CDR3 loop is CASSLARGPTDTQYF. Here the CDR3 DNA reads TGTGCCAGCAGCTTAGCACGGGGCCCCACAGATACGCAGTATTTT.

This clone was picked up one time. V is TRBV7-3 and J is TRBJ2-1; 7 bases are shared with TRBD1. The germline CDR1 and CDR2 sequences are SGHTA and FQGTGA. V dropped 2 bases and J dropped 1; count of bases not matched to a gene: 2. CDR3 length: 15 amino acids. The chain's CDR3 is CASSLGTESYNEQFF. CDR3 in DNA: TGTGCCAGCAGCTTAGGGACAGAATCCTACAATGAGCAGTTCTTC.

With respect to this clone: One end of the junction does not line up with germline, which may come from a read error. The rearrangement joins TRBV5-6 to TRBJ2-7; no definite D call. The CDR3 is 13 amino acids. Germline V CDR1 and CDR2: SGHDT, YYEEEE. The CDR3 sequence: CASSFDRSSEQYF. In DNA form, the CDR3 reads TGTGCCAGCAGCTTCGACCGTTCCTCCGAGCAGTACTTC.

In DNA form, the CDR3 reads TGTGCCAGCAGTGACGGACAGGGAATTGCCTCACCCCTCCACTTT. Amino acid sequence: CASSDGQGIASPLHF. The genes are TRBV2 and TRBJ1-6; 8 bases match TRBD1. The CDR3 has 15 residues. Germline values: CDR1 SNHLY, CDR2 FYNNEI. With V trimmed by 3 bases and J by 10 bases, 8 bases remained unmatched.

The chain has TRBV9 and TRBJ2-1; 9 nucleotides agree with TRBD1. This CDR3 comprises 16 residues. Losses at the gene ends were 2 bases for V and 4 bases for J; bases not matched to a gene: 7. The V gene's germline CDR1 is SGDLS and CDR2 YYNGEE. In nucleotides, the CDR3 is TGTGCCAGCAGCGTGGCAGGGACAGGGTCATACAATGAGCAGTTCTTC. As protein: CASSVAGTGSYNEQFF.

Only one count was recorded for this clone. The chain uses TRBV4-3 and TRBJ1-5; D is possibly TRBD1 (5 bases). The CDR3 length is 16 residues. The germline V gene encodes CDR1 LGHNA and CDR2 YSLEER. V was pared by 0 bases and J by 4 bases, with 13 bases between. The CDR3 sequence: CASSQDVGAGNQPQHF. Written as DNA, the CDR3 is TGCGCCAGCAGCCAAGATGTAGGGGCAGGGAATCAGCCCCAGCATTTT.

The rearrangement links TRBV27 to TRBJ2-3; 11 bases agree with TRBD2. CDR1 and CDR2 (germline): MNHEY, SMNVEV (reference sequence). V dropped 4 bases and J dropped 0; count of bases not matched to a gene: 6. This CDR3 has 17 residues. The CDR3 region is CASSWSSGGQSTDTQYF. The CDR3 DNA reads TGTGCCAGCAGTTGGTCTAGCGGGGGGCAGAGCACAGATACGCAGTATTTT.

The chain uses TRBV4-1 and TRBJ1-1; D call uncertain. Germline V gives CDR1 MGHRA, CDR2 YSYEKL. The CDR3 has 13 amino acids. V lost 0 bases to trimming and J lost 10 bases, with 12 bases between them. This chain's CDR3 is CASSQENNVGAFF. CDR3 in DNA: TGCGCCAGCAGCCAAGAGAACAACGTAGGAGCTTTCTTT.

The rearrangement joins TRBV7-2 to TRBJ1-2; a possible D gene is TRBD1 (6 bases). The V end was cut by 3 bases, the J end by 3 bases, with 8 bases between. This CDR3 is 13 amino acids long. Germline V CDR1 and CDR2: SGHTA, FQGNSA. The CDR3 nucleotides read TGTGCCAGCAGCTTCCGGACAGACTATGGCTACACCTTC. This codes for CASSFRTDYGYTF.

The V gene is TRBV6-5, the J gene TRBJ1-1, with D tentatively TRBD1 (6 bases). Germline values: CDR1 MNHEY, CDR2 SVGAGI. The CDR3 runs to 13 residues. V lost 6 bases and J lost 4, with 12 bases in between. This CDR3 is CASRKGGATEAFF. The CDR3 DNA reads TGTGCCAGCAGAAAAGGGGGTGCCACTGAAGCTTTCTTT.